This T cell receptor beta chain was documented in a study of cytomegalovirus exposure and HLA in healthy donors. The study ran its PCR with 60 Vbeta and 13 Jbeta primers. Sequencing used immunoSEQ multiplex PCR; TCRdb keeps in-frame clones, though not all of them. This sample has some 110,000 clones; around 73% occur once, and the top ten carry 4% to 5.5%. The V and J ends lost 3 bases and 7 bases respectively, with 11 bases between them. The V gene's germline CDR1 is SGDLS and CDR2 YYNGEE. The CDR3 spans 12 residues. The specimen was PBMCs. This TCR derives from a man aged 60 to 75 in good health and CMV-seropositive. The rearrangement uses TRBV9 and TRBJ2-7; the D is unclear. The CDR3 loop is CASSASEREQYF. In DNA form, the CDR3 reads TGTGCCAGCAGCGCCTCTGAGAGGGAGCAGTACTTC.